This T cell receptor beta chain was sequenced in a study of T cell changes during pregnancy in multiple sclerosis. Germline loops: CDR1 SGHAT, CDR2 FQNNGV. V gave up 0 bases and J gave up 5 bases; unmatched junction bases: 10. This CDR3 spans 18 amino acids. Profiled with immunoSEQ multiplex PCR; TCRdb holds only in-frame clones, not every one. Of about 43,000 clones listed, roughly 93% are singletons. The sample consisted of PBMCs (not recorded whether the cells were cultured). This TCR was recovered from a female donor with multiple sclerosis, enrolled in a pregnancy study. The rearrangement uses TRBV11-2 and TRBJ2-2, with 9 bases fitting TRBD2. This chain's CDR3 is CASSLESSGRRETGELFF. The CDR3 nucleotides read TGTGCCAGCAGCTTAGAAAGTAGCGGGAGAAGAGAAACCGGGGAGCTGTTTTTT.